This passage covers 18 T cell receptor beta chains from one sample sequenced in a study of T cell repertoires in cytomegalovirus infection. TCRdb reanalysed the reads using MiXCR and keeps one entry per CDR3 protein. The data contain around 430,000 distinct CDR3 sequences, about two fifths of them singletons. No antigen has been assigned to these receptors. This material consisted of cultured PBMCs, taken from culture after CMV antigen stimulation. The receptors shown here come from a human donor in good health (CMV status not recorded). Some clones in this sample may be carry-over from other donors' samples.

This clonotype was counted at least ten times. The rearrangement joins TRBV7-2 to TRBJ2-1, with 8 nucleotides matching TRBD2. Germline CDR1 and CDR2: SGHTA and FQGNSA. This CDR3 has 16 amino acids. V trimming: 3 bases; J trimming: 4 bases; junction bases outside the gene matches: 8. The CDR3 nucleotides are TGTGCCAGCAGCTTTACGCCTAGCGGGTCGTACAATGAGCAGTTCTTC. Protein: CASSFTPSGSYNEQFF.

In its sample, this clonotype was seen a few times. The CDR3 region has the DNA TGTGCCAGCAGCCCCGGATCGCATACGCAGTATTTT. Its translation is CASSPGSHTQYF. V and J are TRBV5-4 and TRBJ2-3; D not resolved. Germline CDR1 SGHNT, CDR2 YYREEE (reference sequence). Trimming removed 4 bases at V and 7 bases at J, with 10 bases between. The CDR3 runs to 12 residues.

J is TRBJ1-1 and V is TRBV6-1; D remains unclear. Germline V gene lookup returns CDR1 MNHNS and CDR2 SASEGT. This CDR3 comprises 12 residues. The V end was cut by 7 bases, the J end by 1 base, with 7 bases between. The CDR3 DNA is TGTGCCAGCAATAACAAGAACACTGAAGCTTTCTTT. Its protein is CASNNKNTEAFF.

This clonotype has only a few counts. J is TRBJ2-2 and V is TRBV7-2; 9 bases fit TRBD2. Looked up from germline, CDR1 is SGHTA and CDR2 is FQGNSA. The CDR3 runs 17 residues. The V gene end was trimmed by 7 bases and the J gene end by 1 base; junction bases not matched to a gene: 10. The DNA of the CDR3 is TGTGCCAGCAACCTCCCCCGAGCGGGAGGGAACACCGGGGAGCTGTTTTTT. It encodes CASNLPRAGGNTGELFF.

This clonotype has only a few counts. CDR3 sequence (DNA): TGTGCCAGCAGTTTTGGCAGGGCTGCGACCCAGTACTTC. As protein: CASSFGRAATQYF. This chain uses TRBV12-3 or TRBV12-4 with TRBJ2-5, with D perhaps TRBD1 (5 bases). CDR3 length: 13 amino acids. V was clipped by 3 bases and J by 7 bases, with 12 bases between them.

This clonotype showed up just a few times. This CDR3 reads CASSQRQGEMTLHF. CDR3 DNA sequence: TGTGCCAGCAGCCAGAGACAGGGGGAAATGACCCTCCACTTT. This chain links TRBV7-2 with TRBJ1-6; 9 positions match TRBD1. The junction had 10 bases not matched to a gene; V was cut back by 5 bases and J by 14 bases. Germline CDR1 SGHTA, CDR2 FQGNSA. This CDR3 comprises 14 residues.

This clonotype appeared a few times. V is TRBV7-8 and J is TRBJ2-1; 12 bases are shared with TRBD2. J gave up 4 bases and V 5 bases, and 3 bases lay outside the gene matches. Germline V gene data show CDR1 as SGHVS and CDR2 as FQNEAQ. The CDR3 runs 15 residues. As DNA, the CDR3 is TGTGCCAGCAGCCGACTAGCGGGGGCGTACAATGAGCAGTTCTTC. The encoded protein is CASSRLAGAYNEQFF.

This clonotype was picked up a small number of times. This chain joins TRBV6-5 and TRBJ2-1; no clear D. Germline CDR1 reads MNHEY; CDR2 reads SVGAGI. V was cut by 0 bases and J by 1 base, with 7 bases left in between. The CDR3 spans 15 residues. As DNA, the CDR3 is TGTGCCAGCAGTTACTCAGGGTTTTCCTACAATGAGCAGTTCTTC. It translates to CASSYSGFSYNEQFF.

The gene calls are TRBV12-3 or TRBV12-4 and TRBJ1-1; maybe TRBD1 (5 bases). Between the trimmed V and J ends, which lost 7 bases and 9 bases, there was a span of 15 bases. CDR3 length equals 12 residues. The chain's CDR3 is CASNQGTAKAFF. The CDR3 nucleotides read TGTGCCAGCAATCAAGGGACGGCTAAAGCTTTCTTT.

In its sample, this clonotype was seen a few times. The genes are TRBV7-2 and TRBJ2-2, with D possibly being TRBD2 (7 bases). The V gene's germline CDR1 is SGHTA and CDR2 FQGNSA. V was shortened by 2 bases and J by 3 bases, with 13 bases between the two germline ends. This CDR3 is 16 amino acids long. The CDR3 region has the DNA TGTGCCAGCAGCTTATCACCGGGGGGCTACACCGGGGAGCTGTTTTTT. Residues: CASSLSPGGYTGELFF.

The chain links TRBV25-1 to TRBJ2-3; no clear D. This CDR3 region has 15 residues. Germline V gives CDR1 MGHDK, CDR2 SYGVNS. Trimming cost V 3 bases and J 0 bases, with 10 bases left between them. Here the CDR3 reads CASSDPKTSTDTQYF. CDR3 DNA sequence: TGTGCCAGCAGTGACCCGAAAACTAGCACAGATACGCAGTATTTT.

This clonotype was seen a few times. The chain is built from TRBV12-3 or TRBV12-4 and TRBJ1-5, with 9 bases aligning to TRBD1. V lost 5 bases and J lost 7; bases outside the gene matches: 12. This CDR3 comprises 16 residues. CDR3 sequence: CASSAGTGRTWQPQHF. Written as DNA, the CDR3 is TGTGCCAGCAGTGCCGGGACAGGGCGGACGTGGCAGCCCCAGCATTTT.

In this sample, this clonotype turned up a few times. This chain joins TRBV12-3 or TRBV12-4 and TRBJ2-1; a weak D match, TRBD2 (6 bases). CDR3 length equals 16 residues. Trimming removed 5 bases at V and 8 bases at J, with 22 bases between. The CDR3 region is CASSPRGGADRDEQFF. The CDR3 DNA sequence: TGTGCCAGCAGTCCCCGGGGCGGGGCAGATAGGGATGAGCAGTTCTTC.

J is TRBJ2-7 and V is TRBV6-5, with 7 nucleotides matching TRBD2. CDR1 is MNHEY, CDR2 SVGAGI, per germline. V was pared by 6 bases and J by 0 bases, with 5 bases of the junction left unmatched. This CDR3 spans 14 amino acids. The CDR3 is CASRGGGVSYEQYF. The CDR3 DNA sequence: TGTGCCAGCAGGGGGGGAGGGGTCTCCTACGAGCAGTACTTC.

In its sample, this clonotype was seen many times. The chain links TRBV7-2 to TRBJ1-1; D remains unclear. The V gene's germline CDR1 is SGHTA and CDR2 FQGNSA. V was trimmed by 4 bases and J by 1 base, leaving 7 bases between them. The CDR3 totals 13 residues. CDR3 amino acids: CASSSHRNTEAFF. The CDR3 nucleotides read TGTGCCAGCAGCTCCCACAGGAACACTGAAGCTTTCTTT.

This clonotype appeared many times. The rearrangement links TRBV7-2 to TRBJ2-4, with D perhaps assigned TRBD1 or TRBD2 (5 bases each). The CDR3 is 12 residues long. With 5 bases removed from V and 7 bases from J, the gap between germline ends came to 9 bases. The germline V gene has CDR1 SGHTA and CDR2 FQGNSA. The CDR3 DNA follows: TGTGCCAGCAGCCCTTGGGGGAACATTCAGTACTTC. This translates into CASSPWGNIQYF.

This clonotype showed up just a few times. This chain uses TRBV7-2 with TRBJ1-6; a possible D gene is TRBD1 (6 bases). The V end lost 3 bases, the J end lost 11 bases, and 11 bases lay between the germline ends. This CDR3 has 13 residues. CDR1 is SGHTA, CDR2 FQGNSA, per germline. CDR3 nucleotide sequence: TGTGCCAGCAGCTTTGGACAGAGGACACCCCTCCACTTT. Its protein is CASSFGQRTPLHF. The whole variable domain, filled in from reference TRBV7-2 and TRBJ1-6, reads GAGVSQSPSNKVTEKGKDVELRCDPISGHTALYWYRQSLGQGLEFLIYFQGNSAPDKSGLPSDRFSAERTGGSVSTLTIQRTQQEDSAVYLCASSFGQRTPLHFGNGTRLTVT.

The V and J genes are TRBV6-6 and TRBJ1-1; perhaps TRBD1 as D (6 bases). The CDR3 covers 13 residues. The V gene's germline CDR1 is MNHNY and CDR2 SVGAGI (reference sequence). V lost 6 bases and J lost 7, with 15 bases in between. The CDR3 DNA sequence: TGTGCCAGCAGGAAACGGGGGCCGGATGAAGCTTTCTTT. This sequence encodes CASRKRGPDEAFF.